This passage covers 17 T cell receptor beta chains from one sample sequenced in a study of cytomegalovirus exposure and HLA in healthy donors. PCR was performed using 60 Vbeta and 13 Jbeta primers. Generated by immunoSEQ multiplex PCR, the TCRdb table keeps only in-frame clones and is missing some. Recorded for this sample: tens of thousands of clones. The sequenced sample was PBMCs. The receptors originated from a man aged 35-49 years in good health and CMV-seronegative.

The V call is TRBV11-1, the J call TRBJ2-5; 11 bases match TRBD1. This CDR3 has 15 residues. The germline gives CDR1 SGHAT, CDR2 FQDESV (reference sequence). V lost 4 bases, J lost 1 base, and 2 bases stayed unmatched. The CDR3 reads CASSSGQGAQETQYF. DNA of the CDR3: TGTGCCAGCAGCTCCGGACAGGGGGCCCAAGAGACCCAGTACTTC.

The chain is built from TRBV29-1 and TRBJ2-7; 9 bases line up with TRBD2. With V trimmed by 3 bases and J by 2 bases, 5 bases remained unmatched. Germline-derived CDR1 and CDR2 are SQVTM and ANQGSEA. The CDR3 extends over 14 amino acids. The CDR3 nucleotides are TGCAGCGTTGACCCTAGCGGGAACGCCTACGAGCAGTACTTC. Amino acid sequence: CSVDPSGNAYEQYF.

V and J are TRBV30 and TRBJ2-1; 12 bases line up with TRBD2. This CDR3 contains 15 residues. Germline assignment: CDR1 GTSNPN and CDR2 SVGIG (reference sequence). Unmatched junction bases numbered 6, after V lost 5 bases and J lost 4 bases. The DNA of the CDR3 is TGTGCCTGGCGAACGCTAGCGGGAGGGTACAATGAGCAGTTCTTC. Encoded protein: CAWRTLAGGYNEQFF.

This clone is medium-sized by frequency. V usage is TRBV6-4 and J usage is TRBJ2-1, with 9 bases identical to TRBD1. CDR1 and CDR2 from the germline V gene are MRHNA and SNTAGT. After removal of 5 bases from V and 0 bases from J, the junction contained 2 bases not matched to a gene. The CDR3 is 15 residues long. The CDR3 here is CASSKTGGSYNEQFF. DNA of the CDR3: TGTGCCAGCAGTAAGACAGGGGGCTCCTACAATGAGCAGTTCTTC.

The chain employs TRBV27 and TRBJ1-1; no firm D call. The V gene lost 5 bases and the J gene lost 4 bases, with 14 bases spanning the gap. The CDR3 runs to 14 residues. Per germline, CDR1 MNHEY and CDR2 SMNVEV (reference sequence). The DNA for the CDR3 is TGTGCCAGCAGTCCCCGCGGCCGAACCACTGAAGCTTTCTTT. Its translation is CASSPRGRTTEAFF.

Here the CDR3 reads CASSPGQGTDTQYF. Here the CDR3 DNA reads TGCGCCAGCAGCCCCGGACAGGGCACAGATACGCAGTATTTT. The rearrangement links TRBV5-1 to TRBJ2-3, with 7 bases fitting TRBD1. CDR1 is SGHRS and CDR2 is YFSETQ in the germline V gene. This CDR3 spans 14 amino acids. J gave up 1 base and V 4 bases, and 3 bases lay outside the gene matches.

This rearrangement joins TRBV15 to TRBJ1-3, with 8 bases aligning to TRBD1. With 1 base clipped from V and 0 bases from J, the junction kept 8 bases outside the gene matches. Germline V lookup: CDR1 LNHNV, CDR2 YYDKDF (reference sequence). The CDR3 sequence is 18 residues long. CDR3 sequence: CATSRARTDRDSGNTIYF. The DNA of the CDR3 is TGTGCCACCAGCAGAGCGAGGACGGACAGGGACTCTGGAAACACCATATATTTT.

V gene TRBV4-3 combines with J gene TRBJ1-2; no reliable D call. In germline, CDR1 is LGHNA, CDR2 YSLEER. The V end was cut by 0 bases, the J end by 8 bases, with 19 bases between. This CDR3 is built from 16 residues. CDR3: CASSQDQYSYNLGYTF. The DNA of the CDR3 is TGCGCCAGCAGCCAAGATCAGTATAGCTATAACTTGGGCTACACCTTC.

A remark on this clone: One end of the junction varies from germline; a read error may be responsible. The chain recombines TRBV15 with TRBJ2-1; 13 positions match TRBD2. Germline loops: CDR1 LNHNV, CDR2 YYDKDF (reference sequence). The CDR3 sequence is 15 residues long. The CDR3 loop is CATSYGTSGNRSVVF. The CDR3 nucleotides read TGTGCCACCAGCTACGGGACTAGCGGGAACAGGTCTGTGGTCTTC.

V usage is TRBV5-4 and J usage is TRBJ2-7; 8 bases are a match to TRBD1. CDR3 length: 14 amino acids. V lost 1 base and J lost 4; bases outside the gene matches: 4. Germline values: CDR1 SGHNT, CDR2 YYREEE (reference sequence). The CDR3 nucleotides read TGTGCCAGCAGCTTGTCAGGACAGGGTTACGAGCAGTACTTC. This sequence encodes CASSLSGQGYEQYF. Based on the CDR3 plus reference TRBV5-4 and TRBJ2-7, the full variable domain is ETGVTQSPTHLIKTRGQQVTLRCSSQSGHNTVSWYQQALGQGPQFIFQYYREEENGRGNFPPRFSGLQFPNYSSELNVNALELDDSALYLCASSLSGQGYEQYFGPGTRLTVT.

The CDR3 loop reads CASSLEGALSNQPQHF. For the CDR3, the DNA is TGTGCCAGCAGCTTAGAAGGGGCCTTGAGCAATCAGCCCCAGCATTTT. The chain recombines TRBV7-2 with TRBJ1-5; possibly TRBD1 for D (5 bases). The germline gives CDR1 SGHTA, CDR2 FQGNSA. V was clipped by 1 base and J by 1 base, with 11 bases between them. The CDR3 covers 16 residues.

The rearrangement joins TRBV29-1 to TRBJ2-3; D is perhaps TRBD1 (5 bases). CDR3 size: 13 residues. The V end was cut by 5 bases, the J end by 1 base, with 10 bases between. Germline V gives CDR1 SQVTM, CDR2 ANQGSEA. In nucleotides, the CDR3 is TGCAGCGTTCTAGGGGTTGGCACAGATACGCAGTATTTT. Translating gives CSVLGVGTDTQYF.

The chain couples TRBV29-1 to TRBJ1-1; D gene unclear. Germline CDR1 reads SQVTM; CDR2 reads ANQGSEA. Trimming left V 5 bases short and J 2 bases short, with 12 bases between. The CDR3 sequence is 13 residues long. The CDR3 bases are TGCAGCGTTCTCGTTAGAAGCAACACTGAAGCTTTCTTT. It codes for CSVLVRSNTEAFF.

This chain connects TRBV7-2 to TRBJ1-2, with D unclear. The CDR3 spans 12 residues. Germline V gene sequence: CDR1 SGHTA, CDR2 FQGNSA. V was pared by 0 bases and J by 13 bases, with 12 bases between. This chain's CDR3 is CASSLARSLCTF. The CDR3 DNA follows: TGTGCCAGCAGCTTAGCGCGGTCCTTATGCACCTTC.

V usage is TRBV7-3 and J usage is TRBJ1-1; D perhaps matches TRBD1 (6 bases). Trimming cost V 5 bases and J 4 bases, with 14 bases left between them. The CDR3 runs 14 residues. The germline CDR1 and CDR2 sequences are SGHTA and FQGTGA. The CDR3 DNA sequence: TGTGCCAGCAGCATGCAGGGGTTGGGCACTGAAGCTTTCTTT. It translates to CASSMQGLGTEAFF.

The CDR3 loop reads CASSPFSAENTEAFF. In DNA, the CDR3 is TGTGCCAGCTCACCATTCAGTGCCGAGAACACTGAAGCTTTCTTT. The chain joins TRBV18 to TRBJ1-1, with unresolved D. CDR3 length: 15 amino acids. V shed 2 bases and J shed 1 base, with 11 bases lying between them. The germline V gene has CDR1 KGHSH and CDR2 LQKENI.

The chain joins TRBV7-9 to TRBJ2-5; the D gene is possibly TRBD1 (7 bases). The CDR3 totals 15 residues. Germline V gene data show CDR1 as SEHNR and CDR2 as FQNEAQ (reference sequence). V lost 0 bases, J lost 5 bases, and 13 bases lay in between. The CDR3 DNA follows: TGTGCCAGCAGCTTAGCGGGACTCAGGGGGGAGACCCAGTACTTC. Translation gives CASSLAGLRGETQYF.